These T cell receptor beta chains were read from a single sample in a study of OX40 agonist ivuxolimab in advanced cancers. The data were produced by immunoSEQ multiplex PCR, yet TCRdb's version contains in-frame clones alone and is incomplete. The sample holds approximately 100,000 clones, roughly nine tenths seen once. Here the sequenced sample was CD4+ or CD8+ T cells sorted from blood, taken in a trial of the OX40 agonist ivuxolimab. These receptors all stem from an adult with an advanced solid tumor such as melanoma, head and neck, liver or kidney cancer. Each CDR3 is given with its conserved first and last residue. Fields, in order: J gene, V gene, CDR3 length, D gene, clone size, CDR3 protein, CDR3 DNA. The D gene is left open where the match is weak. The size field is filled for only some rows; it gives once, few, many or a size class.

>TRBJ2-1|TRBV6-5|16|.|.
CASSYSTLGGYNEQFF
TGTGCCAGCAGTTACTCGACCCTAGGGGGCTACAATGAGCAGTTCTTC
>TRBJ2-2|TRBV19|16|TRBD1|.
CASSALDRGDTGELFF
TGTGCCAGTAGTGCCCTAGACAGGGGTGACACCGGGGAGCTGTTTTTT
>TRBJ1-3|TRBV15|18|.|.
CATSRDRPVPLSGNTIYF
TGTGCCACCAGCAGAGATAGGCCAGTCCCTTTGAGTGGAAACACCATATATTTT
>TRBJ1-5|TRBV6-5|15|.|.
CASSYGGPGNQPQHF
TGTGCCAGCAGTTACGGGGGGCCGGGCAATCAGCCCCAGCATTTT
>TRBJ2-2|TRBV7-8|15|.|.
CASSLAITSSGELFF
TGTGCCAGCAGCTTAGCGATAACTAGCTCCGGGGAGCTGTTTTTT
>TRBJ2-1|TRBV11-2|15|TRBD2|once
CASSGLAGKFNEQFF
TGTGCCAGCAGCGGACTAGCGGGAAAGTTTAATGAGCAGTTCTTC
>TRBJ2-3|TRBV7-2|16|.|.
CASSLGQLTSTDTQYF
TGTGCCAGCAGCTTAGGGCAGCTCACTAGCACAGATACGCAGTATTTT
>TRBJ2-7|TRBV6-5|15|.|.
CASSYYRGTFYEQYF
TGTGCCAGCAGTTACTACCGAGGAACCTTCTACGAGCAGTACTTC
>TRBJ2-3|TRBV5-4|15|TRBD2|.
CASSLRDYRTDTQYF
TGTGCCAGCAGCTTGAGGGACTACCGCACAGATACGCAGTATTTT
>TRBJ2-6|TRBV7-2|19|TRBD2|.
CASSLAPGLAGTGANVLTF
TGTGCCAGCAGCTTAGCGCCAGGACTAGCGGGAACTGGGGCCAACGTCCTGACTTTC
>TRBJ2-5|TRBV7-2|16|TRBD1|.
CASSFRGLAPGETQYF
TGTGCCAGCAGCTTCAGGGGGCTCGCCCCCGGAGAGACCCAGTACTTC
>TRBJ1-4|TRBV19|14|.|.
CASSIGTPNEKLFF
TGTGCCAGTAGTATCGGGACTCCTAATGAAAAACTGTTTTTT
>TRBJ1-2|TRBV5-6|18|.|.
CASSLWGGAGGSTYGYTF
TGTGCCAGCAGCTTGTGGGGGGGCGCCGGAGGGAGTACCTATGGCTACACCTTC
>TRBJ2-2|TRBV7-2|13|.|.
CASSLDHGRELFF
TGTGCCAGCAGCTTAGATCACGGCCGGGAGCTGTTTTTT